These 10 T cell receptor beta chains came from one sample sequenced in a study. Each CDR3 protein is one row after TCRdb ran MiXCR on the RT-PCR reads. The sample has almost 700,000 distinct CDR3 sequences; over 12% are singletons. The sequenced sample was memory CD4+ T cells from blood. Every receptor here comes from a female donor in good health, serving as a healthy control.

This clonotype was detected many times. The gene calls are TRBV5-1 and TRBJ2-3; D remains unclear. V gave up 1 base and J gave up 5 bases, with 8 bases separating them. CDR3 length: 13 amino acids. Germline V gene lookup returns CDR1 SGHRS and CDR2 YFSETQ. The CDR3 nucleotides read TGCGCCAGCAGCTTGCGTAACGGAGATACGCAGTATTTT. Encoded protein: CASSLRNGDTQYF.

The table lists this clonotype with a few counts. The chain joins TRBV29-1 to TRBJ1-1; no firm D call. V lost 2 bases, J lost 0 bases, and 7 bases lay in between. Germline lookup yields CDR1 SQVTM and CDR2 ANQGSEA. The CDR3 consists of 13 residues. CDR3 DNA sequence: TGCAGCGTTGAAAAGGTACTGAACACTGAAGCTTTCTTT. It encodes CSVEKVLNTEAFF. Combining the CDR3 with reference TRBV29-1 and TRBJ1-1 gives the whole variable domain SAVISQKPSRDICQRGTSLTIQCQVDSQVTMMFWYRQQPGQSLTLIATANQGSEATYESGFVIDKFPISRPNLTFSTLTVSNMSPEDSSIYLCSVEKVLNTEAFFGQGTRLTVV.

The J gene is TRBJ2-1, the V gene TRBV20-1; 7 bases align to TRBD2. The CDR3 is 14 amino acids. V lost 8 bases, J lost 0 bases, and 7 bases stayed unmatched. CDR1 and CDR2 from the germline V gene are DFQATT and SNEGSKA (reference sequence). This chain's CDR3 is CSSQAGSSYNEQFF. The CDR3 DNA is TGCAGTTCCCAAGCGGGGAGCTCCTACAATGAGCAGTTCTTC.

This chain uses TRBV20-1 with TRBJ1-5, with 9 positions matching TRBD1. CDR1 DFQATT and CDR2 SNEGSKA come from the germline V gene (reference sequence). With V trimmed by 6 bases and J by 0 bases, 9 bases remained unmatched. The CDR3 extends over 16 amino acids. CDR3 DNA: TGCAGTGCCTTTGACAGGGGGACCTCTAGCAATCAGCCCCAGCATTTT. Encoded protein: CSAFDRGTSSNQPQHF.

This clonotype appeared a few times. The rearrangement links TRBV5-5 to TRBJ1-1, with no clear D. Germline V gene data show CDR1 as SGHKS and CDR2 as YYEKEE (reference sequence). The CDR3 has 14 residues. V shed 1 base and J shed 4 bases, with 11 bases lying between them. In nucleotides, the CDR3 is TGTGCCAGCAGCTTGCTCCGGGGAGGCACTGAAGCTTTCTTT. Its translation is CASSLLRGGTEAFF. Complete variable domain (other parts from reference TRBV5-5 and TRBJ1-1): DAGVTQSPTHLIKTRGQQVTLRCSPISGHKSVSWYQQVLGQGPQFIFQYYEKEERGRGNFPDRFSARQFPNYSSELNVNALLLGDSALYLCASSLLRGGTEAFFGQGTRLTVV.

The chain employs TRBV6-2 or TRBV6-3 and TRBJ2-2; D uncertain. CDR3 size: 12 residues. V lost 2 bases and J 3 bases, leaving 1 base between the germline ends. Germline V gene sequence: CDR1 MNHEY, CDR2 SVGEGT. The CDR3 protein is CASSYDTGELFF. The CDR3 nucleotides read TGTGCCAGCAGTTACGACACCGGGGAGCTGTTTTTT.

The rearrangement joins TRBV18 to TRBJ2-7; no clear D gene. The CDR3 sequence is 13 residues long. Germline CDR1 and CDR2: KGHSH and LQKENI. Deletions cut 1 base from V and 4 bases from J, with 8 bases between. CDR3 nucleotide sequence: TGTGCCAGCTCACCACTACCGGAATACGAGCAGTACTTC. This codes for CASSPLPEYEQYF.

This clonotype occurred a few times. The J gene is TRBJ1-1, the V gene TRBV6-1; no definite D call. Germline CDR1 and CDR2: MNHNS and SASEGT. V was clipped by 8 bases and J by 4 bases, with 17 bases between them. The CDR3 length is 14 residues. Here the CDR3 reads CASVESGSFTEAFF. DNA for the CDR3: TGTGCCAGCGTGGAGTCTGGAAGTTTCACTGAAGCTTTCTTT.

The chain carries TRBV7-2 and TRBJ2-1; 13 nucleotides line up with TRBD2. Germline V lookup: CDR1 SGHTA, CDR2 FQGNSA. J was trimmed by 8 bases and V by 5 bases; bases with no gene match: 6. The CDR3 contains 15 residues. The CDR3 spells CASSPRLAGGHEQFF. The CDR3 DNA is TGTGCCAGCAGCCCAAGACTAGCGGGAGGTCATGAGCAGTTCTTC.

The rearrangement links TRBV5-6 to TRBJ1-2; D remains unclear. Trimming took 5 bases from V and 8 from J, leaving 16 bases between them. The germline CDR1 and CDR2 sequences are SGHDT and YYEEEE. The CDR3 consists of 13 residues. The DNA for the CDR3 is TGTGCCAGCAGGATGAAAGGGTTTGAGGGCTACACCTTC. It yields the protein CASRMKGFEGYTF.